The rows below give T cell receptor beta chains drawn from one sample of a study of identical twins. TCRdb called the 5' RACE reads again in MiXCR, with one record for every CDR3 protein. Counted here are 350,000 or so distinct CDR3 sequences, 12% occurring once; the ten biggest clones make up roughly 7.8%. These data also featured in a second study, about yellow fever vaccine responses in identical twins.

Sequencing was performed on CD8+ T cells sorted from blood. These receptors were obtained from a woman aged 18-29 years in good health. The CDR3 runs from the conserved cysteine through the conserved F or W. A D gene is named only where the DNA matches it firmly. A row's size may be missing; if present it is once, few, many or a size class.

few | TRBJ2-2 | TRBV3-1 | NA | CASSQEPPLQGAGELFF | TGTGCCAGCAGCCAAGAACCGCCACTACAGGGCGCCGGGGAGCTGTTTTTT
NA | TRBJ2-1 | TRBV4-1 | TRBD1 | CASSQASGTGGYNEQFF | TGCGCCAGCAGCCAAGCGAGCGGGACAGGGGGCTACAATGAGCAGTTCTTC
few | TRBJ1-5 | TRBV28 | NA | CASIYRGLGNQPQHF | TGTGCCAGCATCTATCGGGGATTGGGCAATCAGCCCCAGCATTTT
few | TRBJ2-2 | TRBV6-5 | NA | CASSLQGNGELFF | TGTGCCAGCAGTCTACAGGGAAACGGGGAGCTGTTTTTT
few | TRBJ2-2 | TRBV20-1 | NA | CCARDLSGTANTGELFF | TGCTGTGCTAGAGATCTCTCAGGGACGGCGAACACCGGGGAGCTGTTTTTT
NA | TRBJ2-7 | TRBV5-6 | NA | CASSLLVDEQYF | TGTGCCAGCAGCTTGTTGGTAGACGAGCAGTACTTC
few | TRBJ2-1 | TRBV29-1 | NA | CSVEDQRVGQFF | TGCAGCGTTGAAGATCAGAGGGTCGGGCAGTTCTTC
NA | TRBJ1-2 | TRBV28 | TRBD1 | CASKRDRGHTNYGYTF | TGTGCCAGCAAAAGGGACAGGGGGCATACTAACTATGGCTACACCTTC
few | TRBJ1-6 | TRBV25-1 | TRBD1 | CASSEWQGDNSPLHF | TGTGCCAGCAGTGAATGGCAGGGGGATAATTCACCCCTCCACTTT
many | TRBJ2-2 | TRBV7-6 | NA | CASSLGGSTGELFF | TGTGCCAGCAGCTTGGGGGGCAGCACCGGGGAGCTGTTTTTT
NA | TRBJ1-1 | TRBV20-1 | TRBD1 | CSASTGGTTEAFF | TGCAGTGCTAGTACAGGGGGCACCACTGAAGCTTTCTTT
NA | TRBJ1-1 | TRBV5-1 | NA | CASSLQETEALTEAFF | TGCGCCAGCAGCTTGCAGGAGACAGAGGCACTCACTGAAGCTTTCTTT
NA | TRBJ2-1 | TRBV4-1 | TRBD2 | CASSNGLAGANNEQFF | TGCGCCAGCAGCAACGGACTAGCGGGGGCCAACAATGAGCAGTTCTTC
few | TRBJ1-6 | TRBV12-3/TRBV12-4 | NA | CASRSDRRALHF | TGTGCCAGCAGATCCGACAGGAGGGCCCTCCACTTT
few | TRBJ2-3 | TRBV27 | TRBD1 | CASSFGTGETDTQYF | TGTGCCAGCAGTTTCGGGACAGGGGAAACAGATACGCAGTATTTT
few | TRBJ2-7 | TRBV4-1 | NA | CASSQTGTAYEQYF | TGCGCCAGCAGCCAAACCGGGACCGCCTACGAGCAGTACTTC
few | TRBJ2-2 | TRBV4-1 | NA | CASSQDGPPGELFF | TGCGCCAGCAGCCAAGACGGCCCCCCGGGGGAGCTGTTTTTT
NA | TRBJ2-5 | TRBV4-1 | NA | CASSQDQETQYF | TGCGCCAGCAGCCAAGACCAAGAGACCCAGTACTTC
NA | TRBJ2-7 | TRBV15 | TRBD1 | CATSSWDRGGEQYF | TGTGCCACCAGCAGCTGGGACAGGGGGGGCGAGCAGTACTTC
NA | TRBJ2-5 | TRBV27 | TRBD1 | CASSVRDRESETQYF | TGTGCCAGCAGTGTCCGTGACAGGGAGTCTGAGACCCAGTACTTC
many | TRBJ2-1 | TRBV5-1 | TRBD2 | CASGGTSGVNEQFF | TGCGCCAGCGGGGGGACTAGCGGGGTGAATGAGCAGTTCTTC
few | TRBJ2-7 | TRBV19 | NA | CATSPNRLYEQYF | TGTGCCACTTCCCCCAACAGGCTCTACGAGCAGTACTTC
NA | TRBJ2-1 | TRBV12-3/TRBV12-4 | NA | CASSLTVISFSKFF | TGTGCCAGCAGTTTAACGGTTATAAGCTTCAGTAAGTTCTTC
NA | TRBJ2-1 | TRBV27 | NA | CASRPSRSEQFF | TGTGCCAGCAGGCCCAGTCGGTCTGAGCAGTTCTTC
once | TRBJ2-5 | TRBV28 | NA | CASSTSDDRTQYF | TGTGCCAGCAGTACATCCGATGACAGGACCCAGTACTTC
few | TRBJ1-5 | TRBV6-5 | NA | CASSFRIGQPQHF | TGTGCCAGCAGTTTCCGAATAGGTCAGCCCCAGCATTTT
few | TRBJ1-1 | TRBV7-9 | TRBD1 | CASSSYRGRNTEAFF | TGTGCCAGCAGCTCCTACAGGGGACGCAACACTGAAGCTTTCTTT
few | TRBJ2-2 | TRBV20-1 | NA | CSASGGMGGELFF | TGCAGTGCTAGTGGCGGGATGGGCGGGGAGCTGTTTTTT
many | TRBJ2-1 | TRBV5-1 | NA | CASSHDGTPWFF | TGCGCCAGCAGCCATGACGGTACCCCATGGTTCTTC
few | TRBJ2-5 | TRBV7-8 | TRBD2 | CASSLASSGTTSETQYF | TGTGCCAGCAGCTTAGCGTCTTCCGGGACTACTTCGGAGACCCAGTACTTC
few | TRBJ1-1 | TRBV6-1 | TRBD1 | CASSQWTGGTEAFF | TGTGCCAGCAGTCAATGGACAGGGGGCACTGAAGCTTTCTTT
many | TRBJ1-1 | TRBV12-3/TRBV12-4 | NA | CASNLQGTEAFF | TGTGCCAGCAACCTCCAGGGGACTGAAGCTTTCTTT
NA | TRBJ2-3 | TRBV19 | TRBD2 | CASSTWDYTDTQYF | TGTGCCAGTAGTACCTGGGACTACACAGATACGCAGTATTTT
many | TRBJ2-7 | TRBV29-1 | TRBD2 | CSVSGLAGIYEQYF | TGCAGCGTCTCAGGACTAGCGGGAATCTACGAGCAGTACTTC
NA | TRBJ2-7 | TRBV7-9 | NA | CASSLRTDYEQYF | TGTGCCAGCAGCTTGAGGACAGACTACGAGCAGTACTTC